This T cell receptor beta chain was identified during a study of regulatory T cells in long-lasting Graves disease. Time point described: persistent/refractory GD, antithyroid drugs over 5 years with positive TRAb. PBMC-extracted RNA yielded the TCR library. With iRepertoire HTBI primers and Arm-PCR of CDR3 regions, TCR beta libraries were built. TCRdb passed the multiplex PCR reads through MiXCR, listing each CDR3 protein once. The repertoire consists of about 470,000 distinct CDR3 sequences, with roughly a fifth occurring once and the leading ten covering over 6%. V lost 6 bases and J 2 bases, leaving 13 bases between the germline ends. The CDR3 has 14 amino acids. CDR1 is DFQATT and CDR2 is SNEGSKA in the germline V gene (reference sequence).

The clonotype was recovered from a female donor with Graves disease. This specimen was peripheral blood mononuclear cells (PBMCs), taken when the disease was refractory, from a patient treated with antithyroid drugs. The gene calls are TRBV20-1 and TRBJ2-2; possibly TRBD2 for D (5 bases). The DNA for the CDR3 is TGCAGTGCGTCCGGGATCTCTAACACCGGGGAGCTGTTTTTT. The encoded protein is CSASGISNTGELFF.